The clone carrying this T cell receptor (beta chain) has a count of ten or more. The sample belongs to a study of blood T cells in healthy people across ages. The authors ran a second PCR of roughly 7 to 11 cycles using a sample-barcoded 5' primer and a J-beta primer mix. A template-switch adaptor containing 12 random nucleotides labeled each cDNA molecule. TCRdb re-called the 5' RACE reads with MiXCR, one entry per CDR3 protein. Found here are about 840,000 distinct CDR3 sequences, approximately 32% of them singletons; the top ten hold about a tenth. These data were also reused for a study on T cells of mothers and their children.

The clonotype was recovered from a woman in her thirties or forties in good health. Sequenced input: blood.

The CDR3 protein is CSGQSDTQYF. The CDR3 coding sequence is TGCAGCGGCCAGTCAGATACGCAGTATTTT. V and J are TRBV29-1 and TRBJ2-3; D not certain. The CDR3 contains 10 residues. The V end was cut by 7 bases, the J end by 4 bases, with 6 bases between. Germline V gene sequence: CDR1 SQVTM, CDR2 ANQGSEA.